This T cell receptor (beta chain) stems from a study of T cell responses to AZD1222 COVID-19 vaccine (dated by TCRdb to the early 2020s). General notes on the study: TCR sequencing covered over 230 trial participants: 207 given two doses of AZD1222 and 26 given two doses of MenACWY control vaccine. Trial participants were enrolled by age into 18-55, 56-69 and 70-plus year subgroups, with about 150, 28 and 57 TCR-sequenced participants respectively.

The germline V gene gives CDR1 as LGHNA and CDR2 as YNFKEQ. A distance of 13 bases separates the germline ends of V and J, which lose 6 bases and 10 bases respectively. Measured from the cysteine to the phenylalanine, the CDR3 is 12 residues long. The kept DNA is CDR3 alone, 36 bases in frame from the first base. Study-wide findings and limitations: After two AZD1222 doses, spike-specific TCR breadth and depth were significantly higher than at day 0 and than in MenACWY recipients. Most participants were white British and females outnumbered males, and the authors suggested that clonal diversity may have been underestimated. Reportedly, close to half of the unique spike-specific TCRs recognized epitopes lying outside the regions that are mutated in the B.1.351 and B.1.1.7 variants. Conclusions about previously exposed vaccinees are limited, since just 5 to 7 AZD1222 recipients were seropositive for SARS-CoV-2 at baseline. CD4 TCRs associated with the vaccine covered the entire spike protein, and the dominant responses were in regions 160-218 and 743-854. The 56-69-year group was small, and its depth increase did not reach significance, likely because of low power. Because no samples from the day 14 peak response were available, repertoires could be characterized only after the peak T cell response.

Worth noting for this clone: Its antigen is currently not known. No much larger clone exists at a distance of one base, and base qualities are not known.

Interpreted using the paper, the time point label stands for: about 28 days (+/-7) after the second vaccine dose. AZD1222 recipients given second doses at about 4 weeks or at about 12 weeks were pooled, since spike-specific TCR depth and breadth were not found to differ between the two schedules. Samples from vaccinated people were obtained from the UK trials COV001 and COV002, which included a single-blind randomized controlled phase 2/3 trial of AZD1222 (ChAdOx1 nCoV-19) in healthy adults. For TCRbeta chain sequencing, PBMC samples from trial participants were taken at day 0 and at day 28 after the second dose. The CDR3 regions of human TCRbeta chains were analyzed by immunosequencing. In the authors' own workflow: Repertoire TCRs were matched against a reference library of SARS-CoV-2-specific TCRs generated with the MIRA antigen-specificity platform. Breadth meant the fraction of unique TCRs that were SARS-CoV-2-associated, whereas depth meant the fraction of total T cells that were SARS-CoV-2-associated. Using the MIRA data, every spike-specific TCR was mapped to the spike region that the TCR reacted to and assigned to either a CD4 or a CD8 class. Log10-transformed breadth and depth values were compared by one-way ANOVA with Sidak's multiple comparisons tests. TCRdb retrieved this table from immuneACCESS and kept in-frame rearrangements only. Not all clones are present; in checked studies, unresolved V genes account for under half, and no reason is known for the remainder. V and J calls and clone size follow that table, whereas D and trimming were derived from the DNA. The sample includes some 120,000 clones, with 75% to 85% observed a single time. The top ten hold about 27% of the sample.

This sequence was found in an adult who received the AZD1222 COVID-19 vaccine. Sequenced here: peripheral blood, sampled 28 days after the second AZD1222 dose. The chain is encoded by TRBV4-2 joined to TRBJ2-1, and possibly TRBD2, on 6 matching bases. The DNA is as follows: TGTGCCAGCAGTGTGACTCTAGCGGAGCAGTTCTTC. Its protein is CASSVTLAEQFF.